The sequence of this TCR beta chain was determined in a study of T cell responses to AZD1222 COVID-19 vaccine (dated by TCRdb to the early 2020s). Some background on the complete study: A total of under 250 trial participants underwent TCR sequencing, of whom 207 had received two doses of AZD1222 and roughly 26 had received two doses of the MenACWY control vaccine. Enrollment into the trials was organized by age into subgroups of 18-55, 56-69 and 70-plus years, and those subgroups contained around 150, 28 and 57 TCR-sequenced participants, respectively. Results the study describes overall, beyond this receptor: Conclusions about previously exposed vaccinees are limited, since just five or six AZD1222 recipients were seropositive for SARS-CoV-2 at baseline. The vaccine-associated CD4 TCRs covered the entire spike protein, and the dominant responses fell in regions 160-218 and 743-854. No day 14 peak-response samples were available, so repertoires were characterized only after the peak T cell response. In the small 56-69-year group, the increase in depth fell short of significance, most likely because of low power. After two AZD1222 doses, spike-specific TCR breadth and depth were significantly higher than at day 0 and than in MenACWY recipients. Epitopes outside the regions mutated in the B.1.351 and B.1.1.7 variants were reportedly recognized by nearly half of the unique spike-specific TCRs. Most participants were white British and females outnumbered males, and the authors suggested that clonal diversity may have been underestimated.

This clone was observed a handful of times. It lacks a known antigen. Base qualities are missing; no much larger clone stands one base away. The CDR3 regions of human TCRbeta chains were analyzed by immunosequencing. The study's processing was this. TCRs in the repertoires were matched against a reference library of SARS-CoV-2-specific TCRs that had been generated with the MIRA antigen-specificity platform. Breadth was defined as the fraction of unique TCRs that were SARS-CoV-2-associated, and depth was defined as the fraction of total T cells that were SARS-CoV-2-associated. Using the MIRA data, each spike-specific TCR was assigned both to the spike region to which the TCR was reactive and to a CD4 or CD8 class. Log10-transformed breadth and depth values were compared by one-way ANOVA with Sidak's multiple comparisons tests. As stored in TCRdb, this immuneACCESS dataset retains in-frame rearrangements with V and J assigned. A fraction of the clones does not appear; measured against another copy, unresolved V genes explain less than half of the discrepancy, and the remainder lacks a known reason. That table gives V, J and clone size, and the DNA gave D and trimming. The sample table contains some 150,000 clones; only one count was recorded for 90% of them. The ten largest clonotypes hold about 4.3% of the sample.

Interpreted using the paper, the time point label stands for: about 28 days (+/-7) after the second vaccine dose. The treatment or condition label of this sample denotes: meningococcal conjugate vaccine given as trial control. The vaccinee samples were drawn from two UK trials, COV001 and COV002, one of which was a single-blind randomized controlled phase 2/3 trial testing AZD1222 (ChAdOx1 nCoV-19) in healthy adults. For TCRbeta chain sequencing, PBMC samples were collected from trial participants at day 0 and at day 28 after the second dose. Trimming costs V 3 bases and J 0 bases, and their ends lie 5 bases apart. The CDR3 measures 13 amino acids from cysteine to phenylalanine. Only CDR3 DNA remains: 39 bases, in frame from the first base.

This sequence was found in an adult who received the MenACWY meningococcal vaccine as a control. The chain is encoded by TRBV12-3 or TRBV12-4 joined to TRBJ1-1; confidence is insufficient to name the D gene. This specimen was peripheral blood, taken 28 days after the second dose of the MenACWY control vaccine. The CDR3 here reads CASSLVMNTEAFF. The DNA sequence reads TGTGCCAGCAGTTTGGTGATGAACACTGAAGCTTTCTTT.